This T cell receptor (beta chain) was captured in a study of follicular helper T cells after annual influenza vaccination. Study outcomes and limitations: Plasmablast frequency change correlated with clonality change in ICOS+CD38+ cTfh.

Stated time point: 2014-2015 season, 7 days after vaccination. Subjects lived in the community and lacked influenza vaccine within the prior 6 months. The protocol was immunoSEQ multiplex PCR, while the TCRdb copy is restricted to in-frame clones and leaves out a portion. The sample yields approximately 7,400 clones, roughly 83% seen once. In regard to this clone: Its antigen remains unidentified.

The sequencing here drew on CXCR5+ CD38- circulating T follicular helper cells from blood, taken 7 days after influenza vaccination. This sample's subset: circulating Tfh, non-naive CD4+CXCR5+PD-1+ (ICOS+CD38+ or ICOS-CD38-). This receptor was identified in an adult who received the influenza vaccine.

The CDR3 reads CASSSHLQESNQPQHF. The DNA of the CDR3 is TGTGCCAGCAGTTCCCACCTCCAGGAGAGCAATCAGCCCCAGCATTTT. The chain employs TRBV28 and TRBJ1-5; D call uncertain. CDR1 MDHEN and CDR2 SYDVKM come from the germline V gene. Trimming pared 4 bases from V and 1 base from J, leaving 14 bases between. The CDR3 runs 16 residues.